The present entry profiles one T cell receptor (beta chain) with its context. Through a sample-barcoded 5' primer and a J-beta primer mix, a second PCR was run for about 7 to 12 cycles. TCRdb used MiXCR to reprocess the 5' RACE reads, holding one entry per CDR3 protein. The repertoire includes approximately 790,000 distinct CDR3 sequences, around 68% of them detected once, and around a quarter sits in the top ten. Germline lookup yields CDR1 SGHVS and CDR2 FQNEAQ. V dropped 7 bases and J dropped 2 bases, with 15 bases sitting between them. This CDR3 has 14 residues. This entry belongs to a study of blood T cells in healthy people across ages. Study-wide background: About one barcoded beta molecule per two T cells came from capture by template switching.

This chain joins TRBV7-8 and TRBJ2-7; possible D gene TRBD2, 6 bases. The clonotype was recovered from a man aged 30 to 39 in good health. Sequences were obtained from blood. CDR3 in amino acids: CASTPRAGPYEQYF. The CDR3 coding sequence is TGTGCCAGCACCCCAAGGGCGGGACCCTACGAGCAGTACTTC.